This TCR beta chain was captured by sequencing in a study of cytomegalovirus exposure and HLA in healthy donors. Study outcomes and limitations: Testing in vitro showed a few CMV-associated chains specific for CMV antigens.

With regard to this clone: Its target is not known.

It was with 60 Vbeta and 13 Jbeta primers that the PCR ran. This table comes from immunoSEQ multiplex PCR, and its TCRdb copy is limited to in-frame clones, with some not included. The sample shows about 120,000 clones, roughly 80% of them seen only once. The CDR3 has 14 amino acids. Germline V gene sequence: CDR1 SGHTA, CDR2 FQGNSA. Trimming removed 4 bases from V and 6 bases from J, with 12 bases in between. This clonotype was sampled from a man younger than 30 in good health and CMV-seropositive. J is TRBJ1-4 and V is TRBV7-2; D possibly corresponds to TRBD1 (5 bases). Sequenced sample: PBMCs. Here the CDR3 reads CASSYAGGYEKLFF. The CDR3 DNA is TGTGCCAGCAGCTATGCCGGGGGGTATGAAAAACTGTTTTTT.